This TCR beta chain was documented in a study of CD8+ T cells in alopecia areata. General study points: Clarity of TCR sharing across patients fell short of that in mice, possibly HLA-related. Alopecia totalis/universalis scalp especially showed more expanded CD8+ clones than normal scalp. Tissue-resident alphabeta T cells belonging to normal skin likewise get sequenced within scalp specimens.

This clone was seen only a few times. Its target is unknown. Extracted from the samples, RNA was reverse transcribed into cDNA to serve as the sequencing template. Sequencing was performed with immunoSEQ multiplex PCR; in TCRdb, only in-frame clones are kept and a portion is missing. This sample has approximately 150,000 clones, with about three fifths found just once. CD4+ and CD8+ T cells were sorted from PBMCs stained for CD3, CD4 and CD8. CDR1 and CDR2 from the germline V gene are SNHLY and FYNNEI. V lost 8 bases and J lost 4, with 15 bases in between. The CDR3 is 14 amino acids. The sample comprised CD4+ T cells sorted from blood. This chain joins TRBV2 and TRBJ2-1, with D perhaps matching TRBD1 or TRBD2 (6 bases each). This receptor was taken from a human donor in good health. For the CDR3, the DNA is TGTGCCAGCGTTGAGACGGGGGCTTACAATGAGCAGTTCTTC. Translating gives CASVETGAYNEQFF. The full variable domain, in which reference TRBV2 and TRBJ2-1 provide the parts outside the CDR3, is EPEVTQTPSHQVTQMGQEVILRCVPISNHLYFYWYRQILGQKVEFLVSFYNNEISEKSEIFDDQFSVERPDGSNFTLKIRSTKLEDSAMYFCASVETGAYNEQFFGPGTRLTVL.